The 28 T cell receptor beta chains below all came from one sample that was sequenced in a study of beta chain features in type 1 diabetes. Study outcomes and limitations: Type 1 diabetes patients had TCRB CDR3s that were shorter (moderately but significantly so) in all four CD4+ subsets.

These receptors have no known antigen. As every portion of the isolated RNA was reverse transcribed, the sequencing read expressed TCRB transcripts. TCRdb's table, derived via immunoSEQ multiplex PCR, lists solely in-frame clones and lacks some. This sample yields 300,000 to 350,000 clones, of which approximately 12% are seen a single time; about 0.016% belongs to the top ten. Input material: naive CD4+ T cells from blood. The receptors originated from a woman under 30 with type 1 diabetes.

This chain links TRBV6-5 with TRBJ2-1, with D possibly being TRBD1 (5 bases). The CDR3 loop spans 14 amino acids. Germline V gene lookup returns CDR1 MNHEY and CDR2 SVGAGI. V lost 2 bases to trimming and J lost 8 bases, with 13 bases between them. CDR3 region: CASSYRGATDEQFF. CDR3 coding DNA: TGTGCCAGCAGTTACCGTGGGGCTACCGATGAGCAGTTCTTC.

This clone was seen more than once but under ten times. The chain is built from TRBV7-2 and TRBJ1-2; TRBD1 is a possible D gene (5 bases). The CDR3 runs to 13 residues. Germline V CDR1 and CDR2: SGHTA, FQGNSA. V lost 4 bases and J 6 bases, leaving 12 bases between the germline ends. The CDR3 sequence is CASSSRASHGYTF. The CDR3 nucleotides read TGTGCCAGCAGCTCCAGGGCAAGCCATGGCTACACCTTC.

This clone was recorded a few times. The chain combines TRBV5-1 with TRBJ2-5, with 7 bases fitting TRBD2. Germline CDR1 reads SGHRS; CDR2 reads YFSETQ. With 4 bases clipped from V and 5 bases from J, the junction kept 5 bases outside the gene matches. The CDR3 extends over 13 amino acids. In nucleotides, the CDR3 is TGCGCCAGCAGCCCACAGCGGGATGAGACCCAGTACTTC. As protein: CASSPQRDETQYF.

This clone turned up a few times. J is TRBJ2-7 and V is TRBV28; 9 bases are shared with TRBD2. CDR3 length equals 15 residues. Germline trimming cut 4 bases from V and 1 base from J; bases unmatched to any gene: 5. Per the germline V gene, CDR1 is MDHEN and CDR2 is SYDVKM. The CDR3 sequence is CASSSVAGGSYEQYF. The CDR3 region has the DNA TGTGCCAGCAGTTCCGTTGCGGGAGGGTCCTACGAGCAGTACTTC.

This chain links TRBV30 with TRBJ1-5; 9 bases agree with TRBD1. V lost 2 bases, J lost 6 bases, and 5 bases stayed unmatched. Germline CDR1 GTSNPN, CDR2 SVGIG (reference sequence). The CDR3 runs to 14 residues. CDR3 amino acids: CAWSQGQGSQPQHF. Here the CDR3 DNA reads TGTGCCTGGAGTCAGGGACAGGGATCTCAGCCCCAGCATTTT.

The table lists this clone with a few counts. The chain couples TRBV7-6 to TRBJ2-7; no reliable D call. V shed 5 bases and J shed 0 bases, with 14 bases lying between them. Germline CDR1 is SGHVS and CDR2 is FNYEAQ. CDR3 length: 15 amino acids. The CDR3 DNA follows: TGTGCCAGCAGCCCGAGGAATATAGCCTCCTACGAGCAGTACTTC. Amino acid sequence: CASSPRNIASYEQYF. Based on the CDR3 plus reference TRBV7-6 and TRBJ2-7, the full variable domain is GAGVSQSPRYKVTKRGQDVALRCDPISGHVSLYWYRQALGQGPEFLTYFNYEAQQDKSGLPNDRFSAERPEGSISTLTIQRTEQRDSAMYRCASSPRNIASYEQYFGPGTRLTVT.

J is TRBJ2-5 and V is TRBV5-1; 8 positions agree with TRBD2. CDR1 and CDR2 (germline): SGHRS, YFSETQ. V trimming: 7 bases; J trimming: 3 bases; junction bases outside the gene matches: 5. The CDR3 is made up of 13 amino acids. The CDR3 is CASESGLEETQYF. The DNA for the CDR3 is TGCGCCAGCGAATCGGGACTAGAAGAGACCCAGTACTTC.

This clone was seen a handful of times. The chain links TRBV9 to TRBJ2-5; the D gene is possibly TRBD1 (5 bases). This CDR3 has 15 amino acids. The V end lost 3 bases, the J end lost 0 bases, and 12 bases lay between the germline ends. CDR1 SGDLS and CDR2 YYNGEE come from the germline V gene. The CDR3 protein is CASSEAGQDQETQYF. The DNA of the CDR3 is TGTGCCAGCAGCGAGGCCGGACAAGACCAAGAGACCCAGTACTTC.

This clone came up a few times. This chain connects TRBV7-2 to TRBJ2-7; TRBD1 matches 8 bases. The CDR3 runs 18 residues. The germline V gene encodes CDR1 SGHTA and CDR2 FQGNSA. Trimming took 3 bases from V and 0 from J; bases not matched to a gene: 13. In DNA form, the CDR3 reads TGTGCCAGCAGCTTCCTCCTTACCGGACAGGGTAGCTCCTACGAGCAGTACTTC. Residues: CASSFLLTGQGSSYEQYF.

Only a few counts were recorded for this clone. This chain connects TRBV13 to TRBJ2-7; 7 nucleotides match TRBD1. The CDR3 consists of 14 residues. V lost 5 bases, J lost 2 bases, and 6 bases stayed unmatched. The germline V gene has CDR1 PRHDT and CDR2 FYEKMQ (reference sequence). The chain's CDR3 is CASSPRQGTYEQYF. CDR3 nucleotide sequence: TGTGCCAGCAGCCCTCGACAGGGAACCTACGAGCAGTACTTC.

This clone was recorded a few times. The genes are TRBV5-5 and TRBJ2-1; D may be TRBD2 (6 bases). CDR3 length: 15 residues. Trimming shortened V by 1 base and J by 3 bases, and 11 bases separated the two germline ends. The germline CDR1 and CDR2 sequences are SGHKS and YYEKEE (reference sequence). In DNA, the CDR3 is TGTGCCAGCAGCTTGAGTAGCGGAAGCTACAATGAGCAGTTCTTC. Translation: CASSLSSGSYNEQFF.

In this sample, this clone turned up a few times. The rearrangement links TRBV6-5 to TRBJ2-3; D possibly corresponds to TRBD1 (5 bases). The CDR3 contains 13 residues. V dropped 4 bases and J dropped 6 bases, with 11 bases sitting between them. Germline CDR1 reads MNHEY; CDR2 reads SVGAGI. This CDR3 is CASSSQGLDTQYF. CDR3 in DNA: TGTGCCAGCAGTTCTCAGGGTTTGGATACGCAGTATTTT.

V gene TRBV2 combines with J gene TRBJ2-5; TRBD2 aligns across 10 bases. Trimming took 10 bases from V and 5 from J; bases not matched to a gene: 10. CDR1 SNHLY and CDR2 FYNNEI come from the germline V gene. The CDR3 is made up of 14 amino acids. Here the CDR3 DNA reads TGTGCCACCCGGGGGCTAGCGGGAGAGGAGACCCAGTACTTC. Protein product: CATRGLAGEETQYF.

This clone was seen only a few times. The chain recombines TRBV29-1 with TRBJ1-2; 7 bases are shared with TRBD1. The CDR3 sequence is 14 residues long. The V and J ends lost 6 bases and 1 base, in that order; junction bases with no gene match: 8. The germline CDR1 and CDR2 sequences are SQVTM and ANQGSEA. The CDR3 nucleotides are TGCAGCGTACTTGGGACAGCGGGTAACTATGGCTACACCTTC. It specifies CSVLGTAGNYGYTF.

There are a few counts of this clone. V and J are TRBV9 and TRBJ2-2, with 10 bases identical to TRBD2. The V segment lost 6 bases and the J segment 0 bases; nucleotides outside the gene matches: 5. The CDR3 is 16 residues long. The V gene's germline CDR1 is SGDLS and CDR2 YYNGEE. The DNA of the CDR3 is TGTGCCAGCACGTCAACTAGCGGGGCGAACACCGGGGAGCTGTTTTTT. Amino acids: CASTSTSGANTGELFF.

The V and J genes are TRBV11-2 and TRBJ2-2, with D tentatively TRBD1 (6 bases). Trimming removed 5 bases at V and 0 bases at J, with 10 bases between. From germline, CDR1 is SGHAT and CDR2 FQNNGV. The CDR3 sequence is 15 residues long. Here the CDR3 reads CASSTDRSNTGELFF. The CDR3 DNA follows: TGTGCCAGCAGCACCGACAGGTCGAACACCGGGGAGCTGTTTTTT.

The sample holds a few counts of this clone. The gene calls are TRBV30 and TRBJ2-1, with TRBD2 matching over 10 bases. Germline V gives CDR1 GTSNPN, CDR2 SVGIG (reference sequence). The CDR3 spans 18 residues. Trimming cost V 1 base and J 4 bases; bases outside gene matches: 13. CDR3 amino acids: CAWSDRTSGRLPYNEQFF. DNA for the CDR3: TGTGCCTGGAGTGACCGGACTAGCGGCAGACTTCCTTACAATGAGCAGTTCTTC.

This clone was detected a few times. The rearrangement uses TRBV29-1 and TRBJ2-1, with a tentative D call TRBD1 (6 bases). Deletions cut 2 bases from V and 5 bases from J, with 16 bases between. Germline CDR1 and CDR2: SQVTM and ANQGSEA. The CDR3 has 15 residues. CDR3 residues: CSVEPAPWTDNEQFF. CDR3 nucleotide sequence: TGCAGCGTTGAACCCGCGCCATGGACAGACAATGAGCAGTTCTTC.

The chain has TRBV11-3 and TRBJ2-5; TRBD2 agrees at 7 bases. The germline gives CDR1 SGHNT, CDR2 YENEEA. The CDR3 covers 14 residues. Trimming took 5 bases from V and 5 from J; bases not matched to a gene: 8. The CDR3 loop reads CASSVSGMGETQYF. In DNA form, the CDR3 reads TGTGCCAGCAGCGTCAGCGGGATGGGGGAGACCCAGTACTTC.

This clone was counted ten times or more. The gene calls are TRBV2 and TRBJ2-4; TRBD2 might be the D (6 bases). Per germline, CDR1 SNHLY and CDR2 FYNNEI. The CDR3 runs to 12 residues. Trimming stripped 6 bases from V and 8 bases from J, with 11 bases between. The CDR3 nucleotides read TGTGCCAGCAGCGGGACTCCCCACATTCAGTACTTC. It encodes CASSGTPHIQYF.

This clone turned up a few times. The chain is built from TRBV18 and TRBJ1-2; TRBD1 aligns across 7 bases. The J segment lost 1 base and the V segment lost 5 bases, leaving 1 base of the junction unmatched. This CDR3 comprises 13 residues. Germline lookup yields CDR1 KGHSH and CDR2 LQKENI. The CDR3 is CASSGQDNYGYTF. The CDR3 nucleotides are TGTGCCAGCTCAGGACAGGATAACTATGGCTACACCTTC. Together with reference TRBV18 and TRBJ1-2, the CDR3 gives the full variable domain: NAGVMQNPRHLVRRRGQEARLRCSPMKGHSHVYWYRQLPEEGLKFMVYLQKENIIDESGMPKERFSAEFPKEGPSILRIQQVVRGDSAAYFCASSGQDNYGYTFGSGTRLTVV.

This clone occurred a few times. The chain recombines TRBV27 with TRBJ2-1; D is undetermined. CDR1 MNHEY and CDR2 SMNVEV come from the germline V gene (reference sequence). CDR3 length: 16 amino acids. V lost 1 base and J lost 0, with 10 bases in between. DNA for the CDR3: TGTGCCAGCAGTTTATTAAGAACGAGCTCCTACAATGAGCAGTTCTTC. This translates into CASSLLRTSSYNEQFF.

The rearrangement links TRBV30 to TRBJ1-1, with TRBD1 identical over 7 bases. This CDR3 has 16 amino acids. Germline V gene sequence: CDR1 GTSNPN, CDR2 SVGIG (reference sequence). V shed 2 bases, J shed 1 base, and the junction held 10 bases outside the gene matches. The chain's CDR3 is CAWSPEDGTANTEAFF. DNA of the CDR3: TGTGCCTGGAGTCCGGAGGACGGGACAGCGAACACTGAAGCTTTCTTT.

This clone has just a few counts. The V gene is TRBV6-6, the J gene TRBJ2-1; 14 bases are shared with TRBD2. J gave up 8 bases and V 2 bases, and 5 bases lay outside the gene matches. Germline CDR1 and CDR2: MNHNY and SVGAGI (reference sequence). This CDR3 spans 16 amino acids. This CDR3 is CASSYGLAGGRDEQFF. In DNA form, the CDR3 reads TGTGCCAGCAGTTACGGACTAGCGGGAGGACGGGATGAGCAGTTCTTC.

This clone appeared a few times. The genes are TRBV4-1 and TRBJ1-1, with TRBD1 as a possible D gene (5 bases). From germline, CDR1 is MGHRA and CDR2 YSYEKL. This CDR3 contains 13 residues. V was trimmed by 4 bases and J by 5 bases, leaving 11 bases between them. CDR3 region: CASSPAQGTEAFF. The CDR3 DNA is TGCGCCAGCAGCCCCGCCCAGGGTACTGAAGCTTTCTTT.

This clone was observed at least ten times. The V call is TRBV4-2, the J call TRBJ2-3, with 8 bases identical to TRBD2. Germline V lookup: CDR1 LGHNA, CDR2 YNFKEQ. V shed 1 base and J 4 bases; nucleotides not matched to a gene: 7. This CDR3 is built from 16 residues. CDR3 region: CASSQVSAGVPDTQYF. As DNA, the CDR3 is TGTGCCAGCAGCCAAGTTTCAGCGGGAGTGCCAGATACGCAGTATTTT.

The V gene is TRBV15, the J gene TRBJ1-2, with a possible D match to TRBD1 (5 bases). Per germline, CDR1 LNHNV and CDR2 YYDKDF (reference sequence). Trimming removed 4 bases from V and 1 base from J, with 10 bases in between. This CDR3 region has 14 residues. The CDR3 coding sequence is TGTGCCACCAGCAAGACAGCCCTTAACTATGGCTACACCTTC. Translation gives CATSKTALNYGYTF. Supplemented by reference TRBV15 and TRBJ1-2, the full variable domain reads DAMVIQNPRYQVTQFGKPVTLSCSQTLNHNVMYWYQQKSSQAPKLLFHYYDKDFNNEADTPDNFQSRRPNTSFCFLDIRSPGLGDTAMYLCATSKTALNYGYTFGSGTRLTVV.

In its sample, this clone was seen a few times. V usage is TRBV14 and J usage is TRBJ1-1, with 7 bases fitting TRBD1. The CDR3 is made up of 15 amino acids. Losses at the gene ends were 3 bases for V and 4 bases for J; bases not matched to a gene: 8. Germline lookup yields CDR1 SGHDN and CDR2 FVKESK. CDR3 DNA: TGTGCCAGCAGCCAGAGGACAGGTCGGGGCACTGAAGCTTTCTTT. Protein product: CASSQRTGRGTEAFF.